This TCR beta chain was captured by sequencing in a study of blood T cell repertoires in COVID-19. Sequencing was performed with immunoSEQ multiplex PCR; in TCRdb, only in-frame clones are kept and a portion is missing. Here the sample spans around 300,000 clones, just under 90% being singletons. Per the germline V gene, CDR1 is KGHDR and CDR2 is SFDVKD. V shed 5 bases and J shed 2 bases, with 13 bases lying between them. The length of the CDR3 is 15 residues. The source material was peripheral blood. The J gene is TRBJ2-3, the V gene TRBV24-1; tentative D call: TRBD1 (6 bases). The source of this sequence is a woman aged 40 to 50 with acute or convalescent COVID-19. The DNA of the CDR3 is TGTGCCACCAGTGCCCGGACAGACTTCACAGATACGCAGTATTTT. Protein: CATSARTDFTDTQYF.